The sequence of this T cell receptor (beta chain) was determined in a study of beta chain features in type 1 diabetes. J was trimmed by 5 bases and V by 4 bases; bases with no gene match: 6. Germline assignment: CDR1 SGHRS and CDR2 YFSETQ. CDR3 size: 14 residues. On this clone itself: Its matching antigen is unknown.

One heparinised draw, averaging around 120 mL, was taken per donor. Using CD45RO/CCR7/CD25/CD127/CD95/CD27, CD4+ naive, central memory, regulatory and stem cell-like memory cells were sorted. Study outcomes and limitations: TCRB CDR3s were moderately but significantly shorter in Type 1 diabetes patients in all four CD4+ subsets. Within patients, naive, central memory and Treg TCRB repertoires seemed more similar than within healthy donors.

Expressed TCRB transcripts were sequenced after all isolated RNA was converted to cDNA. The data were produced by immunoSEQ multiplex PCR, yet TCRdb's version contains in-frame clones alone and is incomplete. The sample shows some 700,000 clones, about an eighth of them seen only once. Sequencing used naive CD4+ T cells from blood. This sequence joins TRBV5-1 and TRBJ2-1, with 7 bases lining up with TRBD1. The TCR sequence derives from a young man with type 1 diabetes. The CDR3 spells CASSLGQEDNEQFF. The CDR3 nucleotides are TGCGCCAGCAGCCTAGGACAGGAAGACAATGAGCAGTTCTTC.